Detailed here is one T cell receptor (beta chain). No antigen is known for it. This library used roughly 400 ng RNA and molecular barcoded adaptors spanning alpha/delta and beta/gamma chains. TCRdb called the reads again in MiXCR, with one record for every CDR3 protein. The sample includes about 30,000 distinct CDR3 sequences, around 18% of them seen just once. The data stem from a study of read filtering for tumor transcriptome and immune sequencing. Study-wide background: Mean patient age was roughly 61 years, range roughly 45 to 85; approximately 17 male, roughly 14 female. Under ten patients were R-ISS I, roughly 15 were R-ISS II, roughly 7 were R-ISS III.

Whole-study results and caveats: Sorted CD138-negative bone marrow cells were not purified T cells.

Sequencing was carried out using a population of CD138-negative cells sorted from bone marrow. The sequence was obtained from a donor over 35 with multiple myeloma.

CDR3 in DNA: TGCGCCAGCAGCACCGGGAAAGAACACAATGAGCAGTTCTTC. This translates into CASSTGKEHNEQFF. The V and J genes are TRBV10-1 and TRBJ2-1; tentatively, D is TRBD2 (5 bases). The CDR3 has 14 amino acids. Trimming pared 6 bases from V and 5 bases from J, leaving 14 bases between. Germline V gene lookup returns CDR1 WNHNN and CDR2 SYGVQD (reference sequence).